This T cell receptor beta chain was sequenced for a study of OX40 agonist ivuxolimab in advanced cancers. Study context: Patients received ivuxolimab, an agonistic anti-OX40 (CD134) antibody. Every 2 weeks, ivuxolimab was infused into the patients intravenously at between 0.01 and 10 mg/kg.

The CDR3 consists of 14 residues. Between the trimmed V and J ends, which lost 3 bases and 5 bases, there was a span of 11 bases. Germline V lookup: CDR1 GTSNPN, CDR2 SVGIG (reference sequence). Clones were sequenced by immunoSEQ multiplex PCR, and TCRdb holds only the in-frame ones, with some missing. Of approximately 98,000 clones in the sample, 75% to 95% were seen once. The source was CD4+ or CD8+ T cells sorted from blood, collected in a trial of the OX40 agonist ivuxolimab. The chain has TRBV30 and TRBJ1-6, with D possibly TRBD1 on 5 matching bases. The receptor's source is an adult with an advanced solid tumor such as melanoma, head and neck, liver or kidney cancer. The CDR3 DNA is TGTGCCTGGAGCAGGGCAAGCAATAATTCACCCCTCCACTTT. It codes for CAWSRASNNSPLHF.